This T cell receptor beta chain was found in a study of cytomegalovirus exposure and HLA in healthy donors. Vbeta (60) and Jbeta (13) primers were used in the PCR. How the authors handled the data: In a later analysis, the count reached about 75 million unique TCR beta chains, with 9 million to 11 million shared. Only in-frame clones appear in the TCRdb table, and some are missing; sequencing was by immunoSEQ multiplex PCR. V and J calls plus clone size are reproduced from that table; the DNA served to infer D and trimming. The sample has approximately 79,000 clones, and its top ten clones hold roughly 5%. All donors participated as healthy donors of bone marrow. At sampling all donors were nominally healthy, likely with unrecorded immune exposures. This CDR3 is 13 amino acids long. The V gene lost 8 bases and the J gene lost 7 bases, with 18 bases spanning the gap. Germline loops: CDR1 SQVTM, CDR2 ANQGSEA.

Concerning this clone: Antigen specificity is unknown.

Broader study findings: CMV serostatus was the only recorded immune exposure for donors.

Sequences were obtained from PBMCs. The source is a man between 35 and 55 years old in good health and CMV-seronegative. The rearrangement uses TRBV29-1 and TRBJ1-5, with D maybe TRBD1 (5 bases). CDR3 sequence (DNA): TGCAGCATAAGCCAGGGTCAATGGCAGCCCCAGCATTTT. This codes for CSISQGQWQPQHF. Combining the CDR3 with reference TRBV29-1 and TRBJ1-5 gives the whole variable domain SAVISQKPSRDICQRGTSLTIQCQVDSQVTMMFWYRQQPGQSLTLIATANQGSEATYESGFVIDKFPISRPNLTFSTLTVSNMSPEDSSIYLCSISQGQWQPQHFGDGTRLSIL.